This T cell receptor beta chain was profiled in a study of blood T cell repertoires in COVID-19. Study-wide background: Samples taken during acute and convalescent COVID-19 were collected in the United States, Italy and Spain. T cells, B-cell-depleted T cells, or PBMCs provided the cDNA or gDNA that served as material.

Looked up from germline, CDR1 is MGHRA and CDR2 is YSYEKL. Trimming removed 1 base from V and 1 base from J; junction bases left unmatched: 7. CDR3 size: 18 residues. In the original workflow: Nucleated cell number was recorded as an estimate derived from reference gene primer amplification. TCRdb keeps only in-frame clones here, not all; method: immunoSEQ multiplex PCR. The V and J calls and the clone size are those of that table, but D and trimming were determined from the DNA. The table lists over 300,000 clones, around 89% of them singletons. V gene TRBV4-1 combines with J gene TRBJ2-6; TRBD1 agrees at 7 bases. The source of this sequence is a man aged 18 to 29 with active or convalescent COVID-19. The source material was peripheral blood. CDR3 protein: CASSQAQGFSSGANVLTF. The CDR3 DNA follows: TGCGCCAGCAGCCAAGCACAGGGGTTTTCTTCTGGGGCCAACGTCCTGACTTTC.